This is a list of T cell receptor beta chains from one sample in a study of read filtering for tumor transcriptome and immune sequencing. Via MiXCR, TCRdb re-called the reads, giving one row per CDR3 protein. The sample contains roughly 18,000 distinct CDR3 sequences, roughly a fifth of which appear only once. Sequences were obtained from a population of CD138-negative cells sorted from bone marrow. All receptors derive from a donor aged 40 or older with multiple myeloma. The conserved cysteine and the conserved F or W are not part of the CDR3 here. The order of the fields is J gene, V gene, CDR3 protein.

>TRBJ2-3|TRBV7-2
ASAMSGPDTQY
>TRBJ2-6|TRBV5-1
ASSPSYRPTGANVLT
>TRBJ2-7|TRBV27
ASSLLGKASGMVEQY
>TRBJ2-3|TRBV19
ASQRDLTDTQY
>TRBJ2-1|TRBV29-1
SVELWETLDNEQF
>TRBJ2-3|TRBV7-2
ASSFLAASTDTQY
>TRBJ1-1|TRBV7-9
ASSLGQGATLEAF
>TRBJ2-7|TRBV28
ASTSALNEQY
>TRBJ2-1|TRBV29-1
SVDVQNNEQF
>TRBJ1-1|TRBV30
AWSEVAGGGEAF
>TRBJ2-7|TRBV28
ASSQARGGAYEQY
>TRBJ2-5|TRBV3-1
ASSPLRGTQY
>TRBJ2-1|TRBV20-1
SPFGTSGSIEQF
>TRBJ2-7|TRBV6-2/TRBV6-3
ASRSSYEQY
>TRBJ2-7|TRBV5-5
ASSRTGGSYEQY
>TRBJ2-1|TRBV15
ATSRDWQGKQF
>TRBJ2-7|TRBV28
ASSAEPGHGNSYEQY
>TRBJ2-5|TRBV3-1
ASSPFSLAAQETQY
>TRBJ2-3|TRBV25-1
ASSELDTQY
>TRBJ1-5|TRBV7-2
ASSSTGALLRGNQPQH
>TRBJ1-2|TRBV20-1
SARDSNYGYT
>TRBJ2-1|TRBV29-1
SGTLTHEQF
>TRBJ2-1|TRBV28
ASSTPGTGGQF
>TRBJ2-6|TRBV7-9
ASSLQGSRANVLT
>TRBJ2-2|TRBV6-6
ASSYSIDGGELF
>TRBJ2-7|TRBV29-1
SVETSYEQY
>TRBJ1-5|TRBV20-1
SARGGQGHNQPQH
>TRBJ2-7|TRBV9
ASSVGVNPYEQY
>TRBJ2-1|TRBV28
ASTPRGGRNDEQF
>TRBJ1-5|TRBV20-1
SAREGFQPQH
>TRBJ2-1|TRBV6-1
ASSFSGGYNEQF
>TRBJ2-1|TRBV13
ASRGLADSSYNEQF
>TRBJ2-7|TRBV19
ASSITGSSYEQY
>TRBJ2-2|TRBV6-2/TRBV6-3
ASSFGGGELF
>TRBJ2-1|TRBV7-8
ATARGTYNEQF
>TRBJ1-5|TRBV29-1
SVEESRGEPQH
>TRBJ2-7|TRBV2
ASRTGTSVYEQY
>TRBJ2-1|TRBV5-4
ASSSRITSDEQF
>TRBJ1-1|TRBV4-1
ASSHEKVDRAEAF
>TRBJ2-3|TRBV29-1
SVDRVTDTQY
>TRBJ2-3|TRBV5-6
ASSLRATDTQY